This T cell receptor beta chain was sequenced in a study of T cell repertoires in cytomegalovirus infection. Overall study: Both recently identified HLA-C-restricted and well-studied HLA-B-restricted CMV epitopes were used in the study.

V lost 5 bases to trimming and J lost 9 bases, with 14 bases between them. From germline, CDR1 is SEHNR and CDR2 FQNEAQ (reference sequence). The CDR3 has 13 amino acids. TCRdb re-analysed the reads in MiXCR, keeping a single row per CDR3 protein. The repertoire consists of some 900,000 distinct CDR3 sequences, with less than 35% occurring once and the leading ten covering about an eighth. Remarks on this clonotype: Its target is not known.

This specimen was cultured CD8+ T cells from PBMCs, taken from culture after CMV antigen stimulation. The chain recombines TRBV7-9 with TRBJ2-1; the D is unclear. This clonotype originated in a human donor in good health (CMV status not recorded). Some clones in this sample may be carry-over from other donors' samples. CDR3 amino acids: CASSADTWREQFF. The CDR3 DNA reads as TGTGCCAGCAGCGCGGATACCTGGCGTGAGCAGTTCTTC.